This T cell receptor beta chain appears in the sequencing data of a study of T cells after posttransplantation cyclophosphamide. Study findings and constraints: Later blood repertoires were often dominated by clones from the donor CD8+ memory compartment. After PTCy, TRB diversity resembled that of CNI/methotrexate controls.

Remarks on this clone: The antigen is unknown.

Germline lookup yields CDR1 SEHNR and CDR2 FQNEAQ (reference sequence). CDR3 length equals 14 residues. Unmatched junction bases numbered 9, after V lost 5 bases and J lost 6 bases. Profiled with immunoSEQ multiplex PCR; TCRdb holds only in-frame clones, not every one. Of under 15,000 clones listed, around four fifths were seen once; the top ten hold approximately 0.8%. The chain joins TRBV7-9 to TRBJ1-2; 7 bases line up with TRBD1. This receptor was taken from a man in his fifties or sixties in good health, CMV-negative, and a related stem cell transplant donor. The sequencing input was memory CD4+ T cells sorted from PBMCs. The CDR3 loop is CASSPRTGDHGYTF. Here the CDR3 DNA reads TGTGCCAGCAGCCCGCGTACAGGGGACCATGGCTACACCTTC.